Listed here is a single T cell receptor (beta chain). This entry belongs to a study of blood T cell repertoires in COVID-19. Study-wide context: PBMCs, B-cell-depleted T cells, or T cells provided the cDNA or gDNA that made up the material.

Here immunoSEQ multiplex PCR was the method, and the copy in TCRdb shows in-frame clones only, minus some. In the table there are around 200,000 clones, roughly 80% of which are singletons. The sequence derives from a woman of 80 years or more with active or convalescent COVID-19. Sequencing used peripheral blood.

CDR3 protein: CASSGAPSGVSLYGYTF. The CDR3 DNA follows: TGTGCCAGCAGTGGGGCACCTTCAGGGGTCTCTCTCTATGGCTACACCTTC. This chain links TRBV6-1 with TRBJ1-2, with D possibly TRBD1 on 6 matching bases. The germline CDR1 and CDR2 sequences are MNHNS and SASEGT. There are 17 residues in the CDR3. V was trimmed by 4 bases and J by 4 bases, leaving 22 bases between them.